A selection of T cell receptor beta chains follows, all from one sample in a study of blood T cells in healthy people across ages. Using its own MiXCR run on the 5' RACE reads, TCRdb lists one record per CDR3 protein. The profile shows hundreds of thousands of distinct CDR3 sequences, 58% of them singletons. Material for sequencing was blood. Receptors originate from a man aged 25-40 years in good health. The CDR3 runs from the conserved cysteine through the conserved F or W. The D gene is left open where the match is weak. Clone size is given for some rows only: seen once, a few or many times, or a class if the clone is expanded.

V: TRBV3-1
size: few
J: TRBJ2-5
D: NA
CDR3: CASSQEYQPLETQYF
DNA: TGTGCCAGCAGCCAAGAATACCAGCCCTTGGAGACCCAGTACTTC

V: TRBV13
size: NA
J: TRBJ1-2
D: TRBD1
CDR3: CASSLGYRGFYGYTF
DNA: TGTGCCAGCAGCTTAGGCTACAGGGGCTTCTATGGCTACACCTTC

V: TRBV28
size: NA
J: TRBJ2-1
D: NA
CDR3: CASSFGVENEQFF
DNA: TGTGCCAGCAGTTTTGGGGTAGAAAATGAGCAGTTCTTC

V: TRBV5-1
size: NA
J: TRBJ2-3
D: NA
CDR3: CASSSIVGASTDTQYF
DNA: TGCGCCAGCAGCTCAATAGTGGGGGCAAGCACAGATACGCAGTATTTT

V: TRBV15
size: NA
J: TRBJ1-2
D: NA
CDR3: CATSSRGRGNYGYTF
DNA: TGTGCCACCAGCAGCCGAGGACGGGGAAACTATGGCTACACCTTC

V: TRBV13
size: NA
J: TRBJ2-3
D: TRBD2
CDR3: CASSFRLAGYTAQYTQYF
DNA: TGTGCCAGCAGCTTTCGACTAGCGGGATATACTGCACAATATACGCAGTATTTT

V: TRBV25-1
size: NA
J: TRBJ2-1
D: NA
CDR3: CASSERAEQFF
DNA: TGTGCCAGCAGTGAACGGGCCGAGCAGTTCTTC

V: TRBV12-3/TRBV12-4
size: few
J: TRBJ1-6
D: TRBD1
CDR3: CASSLGTGSNSPLHF
DNA: TGTGCCAGCAGTTTAGGGACAGGGTCAAATTCACCCCTCCACTTT

V: TRBV4-1
size: many
J: TRBJ1-2
D: NA
CDR3: CASSQANYGYTF
DNA: TGTGCCAGCAGCCAAGCGAACTATGGCTACACCTTC

V: TRBV20-1
size: NA
J: TRBJ1-5
D: NA
CDR3: CSARDSDAGRSQPQHF
DNA: TGCAGTGCTAGAGATTCAGATGCAGGGAGGAGTCAGCCCCAGCATTTT

V: TRBV9
size: few
J: TRBJ1-1
D: NA
CDR3: CASSTGLGTEAFF
DNA: TGTGCCAGCAGCACAGGGTTAGGGACTGAAGCTTTCTTT

V: TRBV9
size: NA
J: TRBJ2-1
D: NA
CDR3: CASRYPARASDNNEQFF
DNA: TGTGCCAGCAGGTACCCCGCCCGGGCTAGCGACAACAATGAGCAGTTCTTC

V: TRBV15
size: NA
J: TRBJ2-7
D: TRBD1
CDR3: CATSVKALGQGLDEQYF
DNA: TGTGCCACCAGCGTAAAGGCCCTTGGACAGGGACTCGACGAGCAGTACTTC

V: TRBV4-3
size: NA
J: TRBJ1-2
D: TRBD1
CDR3: CASSQERTGWNYGYTF
DNA: TGCGCCAGCAGCCAAGAGAGGACAGGCTGGAACTATGGCTACACCTTC

V: TRBV9
size: NA
J: TRBJ2-1
D: TRBD1
CDR3: CASSVARQGVWNEQFF
DNA: TGTGCCAGCAGCGTAGCACGACAGGGGGTATGGAATGAGCAGTTCTTC

V: TRBV3-1
size: NA
J: TRBJ2-7
D: NA
CDR3: CASSQERAGEPYEQYF
DNA: TGTGCCAGCAGCCAAGAGAGGGCAGGGGAGCCCTACGAGCAGTACTTC

V: TRBV10-3
size: NA
J: TRBJ2-1
D: NA
CDR3: CAISASNEQFF
DNA: TGTGCCATCAGCGCCTCCAATGAGCAGTTCTTC

V: TRBV20-1
size: NA
J: TRBJ2-5
D: TRBD2
CDR3: CSGREAGRGETQYF
DNA: TGCAGCGGACGTGAAGCGGGAAGGGGTGAGACCCAGTACTTC

V: TRBV7-2
size: NA
J: TRBJ1-5
D: TRBD1
CDR3: CASSAQGYSNQPQHF
DNA: TGTGCCAGCAGCGCACAGGGGTATAGCAATCAGCCCCAGCATTTT

V: TRBV6-2/TRBV6-3
size: NA
J: TRBJ1-5
D: TRBD1
CDR3: CATRRPGTADQPQHF
DNA: TGTGCCACCCGACGGCCCGGGACAGCTGATCAGCCCCAGCATTTT

V: TRBV11-2
size: few
J: TRBJ2-5
D: NA
CDR3: CASSLRTGDGLETQYF
DNA: TGTGCCAGCAGCCTCAGAACTGGGGATGGGTTGGAGACCCAGTACTTC

V: TRBV20-1
size: NA
J: TRBJ1-1
D: NA
CDR3: CSTRARALYTEAFF
DNA: TGCAGTACTAGGGCACGGGCTCTGTACACTGAAGCTTTCTTT

V: TRBV7-2
size: NA
J: TRBJ2-1
D: NA
CDR3: CASSPSKNEQFF
DNA: TGTGCCAGCAGCCCGTCCAAGAATGAGCAGTTCTTC

V: TRBV24-1
size: NA
J: TRBJ2-3
D: NA
CDR3: CATSDEVDTQYF
DNA: TGTGCCACCAGTGATGAGGTGGATACGCAGTATTTT

V: TRBV27
size: NA
J: TRBJ2-7
D: NA
CDR3: CASSPRQILYEQYF
DNA: TGTGCCAGCAGTCCGAGACAGATTCTCTACGAGCAGTACTTC

V: TRBV7-9
size: NA
J: TRBJ2-4
D: NA
CDR3: CASSLEVTENIQYF
DNA: TGTGCCAGCAGCTTAGAAGTGACTGAAAACATTCAGTACTTC

V: TRBV23-1
size: NA
J: TRBJ1-2
D: TRBD1
CDR3: CANLQGASGYTF
DNA: TGCGCCAACCTACAGGGGGCGAGTGGCTACACCTTC

V: TRBV7-9
size: few
J: TRBJ2-7
D: NA
CDR3: CASSSRHYEQYF
DNA: TGTGCCAGCAGCTCCAGACACTACGAGCAGTACTTC

V: TRBV30
size: NA
J: TRBJ2-3
D: NA
CDR3: CAWRRISSTDTQYF
DNA: TGTGCCTGGAGGAGGATCAGTAGCACAGATACGCAGTATTTT

V: TRBV25-1
size: NA
J: TRBJ2-3
D: NA
CDR3: CATRRGRTDTQYF
DNA: TGTGCCACGAGGCGGGGCCGCACAGATACGCAGTATTTT

V: TRBV20-1
size: many
J: TRBJ1-1
D: NA
CDR3: CSARDLRAENTEAFF
DNA: TGCAGTGCTAGAGATCTAAGAGCCGAGAACACTGAAGCTTTCTTT

V: TRBV5-1
size: few
J: TRBJ2-7
D: NA
CDR3: CASSWAASTGNHEQYF
DNA: TGCGCCAGCAGTTGGGCTGCTAGTACAGGGAACCACGAGCAGTACTTC

V: TRBV18
size: once
J: TRBJ2-7
D: NA
CDR3: CASSPPLQGGYEQYF
DNA: TGTGCCAGCTCACCACCGTTGCAGGGTGGTTACGAGCAGTACTTC

V: TRBV6-2/TRBV6-3
size: few
J: TRBJ2-3
D: NA
CDR3: CASSSQGSTDTQYF
DNA: TGTGCCAGCAGTTCCCAGGGGAGCACAGATACGCAGTATTTT

V: TRBV29-1
size: NA
J: TRBJ2-2
D: NA
CDR3: CSVRDENTGVLFF
DNA: TGCAGCGTTCGGGACGAGAACACCGGGGTGCTGTTTTTT

V: TRBV20-1
size: NA
J: TRBJ2-1
D: TRBD2
CDR3: CSDQGLAGAEQFF
DNA: TGCAGTGACCAGGGACTAGCGGGAGCTGAGCAGTTCTTC

V: TRBV21-1
size: NA
J: TRBJ1-6
D: NA
CDR3: CASSKEWSPLHF
DNA: TGTGCCAGCAGCAAAGAGTGGTCACCCCTCCACTTT

V: TRBV6-6
size: NA
J: TRBJ2-2
D: NA
CDR3: CASSFGTKSGELFF
DNA: TGTGCCAGCAGTTTCGGGACAAAGTCCGGGGAGCTGTTTTTT